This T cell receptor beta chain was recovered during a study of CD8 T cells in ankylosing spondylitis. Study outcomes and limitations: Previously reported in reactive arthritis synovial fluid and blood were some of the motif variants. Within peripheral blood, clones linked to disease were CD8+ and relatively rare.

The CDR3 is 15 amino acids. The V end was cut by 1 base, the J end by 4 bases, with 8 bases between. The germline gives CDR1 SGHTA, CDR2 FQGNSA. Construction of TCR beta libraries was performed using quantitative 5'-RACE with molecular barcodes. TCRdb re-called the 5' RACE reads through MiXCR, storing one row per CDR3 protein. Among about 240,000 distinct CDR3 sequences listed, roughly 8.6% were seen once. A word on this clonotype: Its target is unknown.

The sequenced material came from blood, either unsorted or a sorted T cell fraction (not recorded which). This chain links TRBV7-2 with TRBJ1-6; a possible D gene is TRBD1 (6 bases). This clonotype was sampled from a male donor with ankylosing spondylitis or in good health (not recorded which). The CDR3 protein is CASSLETGYNSPLHF. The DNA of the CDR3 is TGTGCCAGCAGCTTAGAGACAGGTTATAATTCACCCCTCCACTTT.